One and the same sample provided the 29 T cell receptor beta chains below, sequenced in a study of T cell responses to AZD1222 COVID-19 vaccine. The protocol was immunoSEQ multiplex PCR, while the TCRdb copy is restricted to in-frame clones and leaves out a portion. The sample lists fewer than 110,000 clones, about 90% seen once, with approximately 15% in the top ten. Here the sequenced sample was peripheral blood, taken on day 0 of AZD1222 vaccination. These receptors were collected from an adult in good health.

A single count supports this clone. V gene TRBV9 combines with J gene TRBJ2-2; D is possibly TRBD2 (5 bases). Per the germline V gene, CDR1 is SGDLS and CDR2 is YYNGEE. The CDR3 sequence is 16 residues long. V lost 0 bases, J lost 0 bases, and 9 bases lay in between. The CDR3 sequence: CASSVAGGPNTGELFF. In DNA form, the CDR3 reads TGTGCCAGCAGCGTAGCCGGCGGGCCGAACACCGGGGAGCTGTTTTTT.

V gene TRBV5-1 combines with J gene TRBJ2-6; D call uncertain. V lost 0 bases and J 2 bases, leaving 6 bases between the germline ends. The CDR3 has 15 residues. The germline V gene encodes CDR1 SGHRS and CDR2 YFSETQ. In DNA form, the CDR3 reads TGCGCCAGCAGCTTGGCTGGGCCTGGGGCCAACGTCCTGACTTTC. Translation gives CASSLAGPGANVLTF.

This clone was detected a few times. This chain links TRBV18 with TRBJ2-3; TRBD1 might be the D (5 bases). The V gene lost 3 bases and the J gene lost 3 bases, with 13 bases spanning the gap. This CDR3 contains 15 residues. The germline V gene has CDR1 KGHSH and CDR2 LQKENI. In DNA, the CDR3 is TGTGCCAGCTCACCTATGGGCAGGGTGACAGATACGCAGTATTTT. Translated: CASSPMGRVTDTQYF.

This clone was counted once. CDR3 in DNA: TGTGCCAGCAGCCACGAACAGGGGATCTCTGGAAACACCATATATTTT. Protein sequence: CASSHEQGISGNTIYF. This chain connects TRBV7-6 to TRBJ1-3; 7 nucleotides align to TRBD1. This CDR3 has 16 amino acids. CDR1 and CDR2 from the germline V gene are SGHVS and FNYEAQ. The junction had 7 bases not matched to a gene; V was cut back by 5 bases and J by 0 bases.

The chain uses TRBV28 and TRBJ2-7; the D is unclear. Germline V gene sequence: CDR1 MDHEN, CDR2 SYDVKM. The germline V and J ends were trimmed by 6 bases and 3 bases, with 9 bases remaining between them. The CDR3 sequence is 12 residues long. The CDR3 here is CASSLPIYEQYF. The CDR3 coding sequence is TGTGCCAGCAGCCTGCCTATCTACGAGCAGTACTTC. The whole variable domain, filled in from reference TRBV28 and TRBJ2-7, reads DVKVTQSSRYLVKRTGEKVFLECVQDMDHENMFWYRQDPGLGLRLIYFSYDVKMKEKGDIPEGYSVSREKKERFSLILESASTNQTSMYLCASSLPIYEQYFGPGTRLTVT.

A word on this clone: The sample carries other DNA sequences with the same CDR3. The rearrangement joins TRBV6-1 to TRBJ2-1; no firm D call. Germline values: CDR1 MNHNS, CDR2 SASEGT. This CDR3 contains 13 residues. V shed 2 bases and J shed 8 bases, with 10 bases lying between them. As DNA, the CDR3 is TGTGCCAGCAGTGAAACCTCCGCCTATGAGCAGTTCTTC. This encodes CASSETSAYEQFF.

This chain links TRBV7-9 with TRBJ1-2; 10 bases are shared with TRBD1. Looked up from germline, CDR1 is SEHNR and CDR2 is FQNEAQ (reference sequence). The CDR3 totals 15 residues. V dropped 5 bases and J dropped 7; count of bases not matched to a gene: 10. This CDR3 is CASSQYSGTGVGYTF. CDR3 coding DNA: TGTGCCAGCAGCCAATATTCCGGGACAGGGGTTGGCTACACCTTC.

This chain connects TRBV5-1 to TRBJ2-7, with 12 bases that match TRBD1. The CDR3 length is 15 residues. Germline V gives CDR1 SGHRS, CDR2 YFSETQ. Trimming took 4 bases from V and 5 from J; bases not matched to a gene: 7. CDR3 sequence (DNA): TGCGCCAGCAGCCACCCGGGACAGGGGGCCAACGAGCAGTACTTC. Translated, it gives CASSHPGQGANEQYF.

The chain employs TRBV7-9 and TRBJ2-3; D not certain. Germline V gene data show CDR1 as SEHNR and CDR2 as FQNEAQ (reference sequence). V was pared by 8 bases and J by 0 bases, with 12 bases between. This CDR3 has 14 amino acids. CDR3 protein: CASQGLGSTDTQYF. The DNA for the CDR3 is TGTGCCAGCCAAGGGTTGGGTAGCACAGATACGCAGTATTTT.

The genes are TRBV6-1 and TRBJ1-2; the match to TRBD1 covers 7 bases. V lost 3 bases, J lost 2 bases, and 3 bases stayed unmatched. Germline-derived CDR1 and CDR2 are MNHNS and SASEGT. The CDR3 spans 14 residues. The chain's CDR3 is CASSDIQGNYGYTF. Written as DNA, the CDR3 is TGTGCCAGCAGTGATATACAGGGGAACTATGGCTACACCTTC.

J is TRBJ2-1 and V is TRBV6-7; D gene ambiguous. TRBV6-7 is an ORF; its function is uncertain. CDR3 length: 12 amino acids. Trimming pared 8 bases from V and 1 base from J, leaving 6 bases between. CDR3 region: CASFVSYNEQFF. The CDR3 nucleotides are TGTGCCAGCTTTGTTTCCTACAATGAGCAGTTCTTC.

The V call is TRBV27, the J call TRBJ1-2; possible D gene TRBD1, 5 bases. V gave up 4 bases and J gave up 5 bases, with 14 bases separating them. Germline V gene lookup returns CDR1 MNHEY and CDR2 SMNVEV (reference sequence). The CDR3 is 14 residues long. CDR3 in amino acids: CASSSPYRQYGYTF. The CDR3 DNA reads as TGTGCCAGCAGTTCCCCCTACAGGCAGTATGGCTACACCTTC.

This clone has a single count. The chain has TRBV4-1 and TRBJ1-2, with TRBD1 matching over 7 bases. The V gene's germline CDR1 is MGHRA and CDR2 YSYEKL. The CDR3 runs 15 residues. V trimming: 1 base; J trimming: 6 bases; junction bases outside the gene matches: 8. The CDR3 protein is CASSQVIQGVDGYTF. The CDR3 nucleotides are TGCGCCAGCAGCCAAGTTATCCAGGGGGTTGATGGCTACACCTTC.

This clone was observed a few times. The chain recombines TRBV28 with TRBJ1-5, with D uncertain. Germline V gene lookup returns CDR1 MDHEN and CDR2 SYDVKM. The CDR3 extends over 16 amino acids. V was shortened by 3 bases and J by 7 bases, with 19 bases between the two germline ends. The CDR3 sequence: CASSLPSWEGGQPQHF. As DNA, the CDR3 is TGTGCCAGCAGTTTGCCCTCATGGGAGGGAGGGCAGCCCCAGCATTTT.

The chain recombines TRBV6-5 with TRBJ2-1; either TRBD1 or TRBD2 may supply D (5 bases each). Trimming shortened V by 10 bases and J by 0 bases, and 13 bases separated the two germline ends. The CDR3 totals 14 residues. Germline CDR1 MNHEY, CDR2 SVGAGI. The CDR3 spells CATGTVSSYNEQFF. Written as DNA, the CDR3 is TGTGCCACCGGGACGGTTAGCTCCTACAATGAGCAGTTCTTC.

CDR3 coding DNA: TGTGCCAGCAGTGAGATGGGGGGGACAGCTACTGGCTACACCTTC. This codes for CASSEMGGTATGYTF. J is TRBJ1-2 and V is TRBV6-1, with TRBD1 matching 7 bases. Germline V gene data show CDR1 as MNHNS and CDR2 as SASEGT. V was pared by 3 bases and J by 7 bases, with 11 bases of the junction left unmatched. The CDR3 has 15 residues.

The chain couples TRBV6-1 to TRBJ1-4, with 9 bases aligning to TRBD1. After removal of 4 bases from V and 5 bases from J, the junction contained 8 bases not matched to a gene. The CDR3 spans 16 residues. The V gene's germline CDR1 is MNHNS and CDR2 SASEGT. CDR3 amino acids: CASSALLDRGNEKLFF. The DNA for the CDR3 is TGTGCCAGCAGTGCACTTTTGGACAGGGGAAATGAAAAACTGTTTTTT.

The chain combines TRBV25-1 with TRBJ2-5; D is perhaps TRBD2 (5 bases). V dropped 2 bases and J dropped 3 bases, with 16 bases sitting between them. Germline V gene sequence: CDR1 MGHDK, CDR2 SYGVNS. The CDR3 contains 16 residues. CDR3 sequence: CASSEPPGMGKETQYF. The CDR3 DNA follows: TGTGCCAGCAGTGAACCCCCGGGGATGGGCAAAGAGACCCAGTACTTC.

This chain connects TRBV27 to TRBJ1-6, with 8 bases that match TRBD1. The CDR3 extends over 15 amino acids. J was trimmed by 5 bases and V by 1 base; bases with no gene match: 1. Looked up from germline, CDR1 is MNHEY and CDR2 is SMNVEV (reference sequence). The DNA of the CDR3 is TGTGCCAGCAGTTTATGGGGACAGGATAATTCACCCCTCCACTTT. Translated, it gives CASSLWGQDNSPLHF.

This clone has just one count. The chain has TRBV6-5 and TRBJ1-2, with a tentative D call TRBD1 (6 bases). Germline CDR1 and CDR2: MNHEY and SVGAGI. This CDR3 spans 14 amino acids. V was pared by 6 bases and J by 8 bases, with 19 bases between. The chain's CDR3 is CASRDGGATSGYTF. CDR3 in DNA: TGTGCCAGCAGAGACGGGGGCGCGACGAGCGGCTACACCTTC.

The genes are TRBV6-7 and TRBJ2-7; 11 bases match TRBD2. TRBV6-7 carries the ORF label, with uncertain function. The J segment lost 5 bases and the V segment lost 5 bases, leaving 17 bases of the junction unmatched. The CDR3 consists of 18 residues. The CDR3 DNA reads as TGTGCCAGCAGTAAGACTAGCGGGAACCTGCTGGGGTTCGACGAGCAGTACTTC. Translated, it gives CASSKTSGNLLGFDEQYF.

J is TRBJ1-2 and V is TRBV5-1, with D hard to call. Per the germline V gene, CDR1 is SGHRS and CDR2 is YFSETQ. V lost 4 bases and J 8 bases, leaving 18 bases between the germline ends. The CDR3 has 14 amino acids. The CDR3 here is CASSLDSLGWGYTF. CDR3 coding DNA: TGCGCCAGCAGCCTGGATAGCCTCGGCTGGGGCTACACCTTC.

The chain uses TRBV5-1 and TRBJ1-1; possibly TRBD1 for D (6 bases). The V gene lost 4 bases and the J gene lost 1 base, with 14 bases spanning the gap. Germline CDR1 SGHRS, CDR2 YFSETQ. There are 15 residues in the CDR3. CDR3 in DNA: TGCGCCAGCAGCGTATCGGACAGACCGAACACTGAAGCTTTCTTT. Its protein is CASSVSDRPNTEAFF. The entire variable domain, with the rest obtained from reference TRBV5-1 and TRBJ1-1, is as follows: KAGVTQTPRYLIKTRGQQVTLSCSPISGHRSVSWYQQTPGQGLQFLFEYFSETQRNKGNFPGRFSGRQFSNSRSEMNVSTLELGDSALYLCASSVSDRPNTEAFFGQGTRLTVV.

This clone was counted between two and nine times. The chain employs TRBV14 and TRBJ1-1; D gene uncertain. The CDR3 is made up of 15 amino acids. Per germline, CDR1 SGHDN and CDR2 FVKESK. V was clipped by 0 bases and J by 5 bases, with 13 bases between them. Written as DNA, the CDR3 is TGTGCCAGCAGCCAAGATTTGATGATCCGAACTGAAGCTTTCTTT. Translation gives CASSQDLMIRTEAFF.

This chain connects TRBV6-6 to TRBJ1-2; D remains unclear. The ends were cut back, 5 bases at V and 2 bases at J, with 9 bases in the middle. The germline CDR1 and CDR2 sequences are MNHNY and SVGAGI (reference sequence). This CDR3 comprises 13 residues. For the CDR3, the DNA is TGTGCCAGCAGTGTACACCCGAACTATGGCTACACCTTC. Translated: CASSVHPNYGYTF.

This clone has a single count. The V and J genes are TRBV11-2 and TRBJ2-2; D perhaps matches TRBD1 (6 bases). The CDR3 sequence is 16 residues long. Germline CDR1 reads SGHAT; CDR2 reads FQNNGV. V was trimmed by 5 bases and J by 6 bases, leaving 19 bases between them. Here the CDR3 reads CASSLNRVINSGELFF. The CDR3 DNA sequence: TGTGCCAGCAGCCTAAACAGGGTTATTAATTCCGGGGAGCTGTTTTTT.

The gene calls are TRBV19 and TRBJ1-3; 12 nucleotides align to TRBD1. This CDR3 is built from 16 residues. Trimming cost V 6 bases and J 4 bases; bases outside gene matches: 7. CDR1 is LNHDA and CDR2 is SQIVND in the germline V gene (reference sequence). The CDR3 nucleotides are TGTGCCAGTAGCCCGCAGGGACAGGGGGCAGGAAACACCATATATTTT. Amino acids: CASSPQGQGAGNTIYF.

This chain links TRBV18 with TRBJ1-5, with a tentative D call TRBD1 (5 bases). The germline V gene encodes CDR1 KGHSH and CDR2 LQKENI. Trimming cost V 3 bases and J 4 bases, with 10 bases left between them. This CDR3 spans 14 amino acids. The CDR3 DNA reads as TGTGCCAGCTCACCGAACCCAGGGAATCAGCCCCAGCATTTT. It encodes CASSPNPGNQPQHF.

The V and J genes are TRBV7-9 and TRBJ2-7; D is possibly TRBD2 (5 bases). Germline values: CDR1 SEHNR, CDR2 FQNEAQ (reference sequence). V lost 1 base, J lost 0 bases, and 10 bases lay in between. The CDR3 length is 15 residues. CDR3 amino acids: CASSLEGAFSYEQYF. Written as DNA, the CDR3 is TGTGCCAGCAGCTTAGAGGGAGCATTCTCCTACGAGCAGTACTTC.